This T cell receptor beta chain was profiled in a study of cytomegalovirus exposure and HLA in healthy donors. Amplification used 60 Vbeta primers and 13 Jbeta primers. TCRdb's copy holds only in-frame clones and misses some; the assay was immunoSEQ multiplex PCR. The sample has over 130,000 clones; under 90% are singletons. CDR3 length: 13 residues. Per the germline V gene, CDR1 is SNHLY and CDR2 is FYNNEI. Deletions cut 2 bases from V and 4 bases from J, with 8 bases between. This TCR was recovered from a male donor in good health and CMV-seronegative. The specimen was PBMCs. The chain joins TRBV2 to TRBJ1-2, with D maybe TRBD1 (5 bases). CDR3 DNA sequence: TGTGCCAGCAGTGAAAGGGGCGTCTATGGCTACACCTTC. This gives the protein CASSERGVYGYTF.